This T cell receptor beta chain was recorded in a study of sequential checkpoint blockade in melanoma. There are a few counts of this clone. Using immunoSEQ multiplex PCR, the repertoire was profiled, and TCRdb retains in-frame clones only, with some absent. There are about 2,200 clones in the sample; roughly three fifths occur only once, and 15% lies in the top ten. Regarding treatment: randomized to nivolumab then ipilimumab (arm A) or the reverse (arm B). Sorted cells were live CD3+CD8+, lacking CD19 and CD56, from PBMCs. The J segment lost 10 bases and the V segment lost 1 base, leaving 7 bases of the junction unmatched. This CDR3 is built from 15 residues. Germline V gives CDR1 PRHDT, CDR2 FYEKMQ (reference sequence).

This sample comprised CD8+ T cells sorted from blood (inferred from file names), obtained from a patient given nivolumab and ipilimumab in sequence. The sequence was collected from a human patient with melanoma. Some clones in this sample may be carry-over from other donors' samples. This chain connects TRBV13 to TRBJ1-6; TRBD1 matches 7 bases. The CDR3 nucleotides read TGTGCCAGCAGCTTAGAGACAGGGATTAACTCACCCCTCCACTTT. It yields the protein CASSLETGINSPLHF.